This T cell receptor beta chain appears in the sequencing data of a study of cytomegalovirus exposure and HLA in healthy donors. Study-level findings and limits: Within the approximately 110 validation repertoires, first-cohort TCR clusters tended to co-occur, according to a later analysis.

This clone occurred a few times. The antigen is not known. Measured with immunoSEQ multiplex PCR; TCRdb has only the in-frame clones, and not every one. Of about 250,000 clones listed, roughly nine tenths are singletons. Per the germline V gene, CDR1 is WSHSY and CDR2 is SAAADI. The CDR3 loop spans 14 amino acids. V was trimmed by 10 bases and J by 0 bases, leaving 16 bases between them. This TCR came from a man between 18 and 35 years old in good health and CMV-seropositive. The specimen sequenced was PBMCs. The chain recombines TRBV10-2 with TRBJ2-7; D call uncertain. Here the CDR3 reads CANHNLRSSYEQYF. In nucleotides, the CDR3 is TGCGCCAACCATAATCTCCGGAGCTCCTACGAGCAGTACTTC.